Listed below are T cell receptor beta chains from one sample, sequenced in a study of blood T cell repertoires in COVID-19. Generated by immunoSEQ multiplex PCR, the TCRdb table keeps only in-frame clones and is missing some. Here the sample spans just over 200,000 clones, around 80% being singletons. Sequences were obtained from peripheral blood. The receptors shown here come from a woman aged 65 to 85 with acute or convalescent COVID-19. Both conserved end residues are part of each CDR3. Each record gives: J gene, CDR3 length, D gene, V gene, clone size, CDR3 DNA, CDR3 protein. D genes are given only for firm matches. Some rows mark clone size as missing; the rest say once, few, many or name a class of expanded clone.

TRBJ1-6	14	.	TRBV5-4	.	TGTGCCAGCAGCCTGGGGCTAGTTAGGAGCCCCCTCCACTTT	CASSLGLVRSPLHF
TRBJ2-3	11	.	TRBV21-1	.	TGTGCCAGCAGGGCGGAAAGGCCGCAGTATTTT	CASRAERPQYF
TRBJ1-6	15	.	TRBV19	.	TGTGCCAGTAGTATTGGAACAGGGCCTAATTCACCCCTCCACTTT	CASSIGTGPNSPLHF
TRBJ1-2	13	.	TRBV30	.	TGTGCCTGGAGTAAAAAGGGGTACTATGGCTACACCTTC	CAWSKKGYYGYTF
TRBJ2-7	15	TRBD2	TRBV13	.	TGTGCCAGCAGCTTACTTACTAGCGGGAGCTACGAGCAGTACTTC	CASSLLTSGSYEQYF
TRBJ1-4	14	.	TRBV28	few	TGTGCCAGCACCCGGTCCCGGAGGAGGGAAAAACTGTTTTTT	CASTRSRRREKLFF
TRBJ1-6	19	TRBD1	TRBV2	.	TGTGCCAGCAGTGAAAGGGGATCGGGACAGGGAGTCTATAATTCACCCCTCCACTTT	CASSERGSGQGVYNSPLHF
TRBJ1-2	13	.	TRBV14	once	TGTGCCAGCAGCCAAGACAGGGCTTATGGCTACACCTTC	CASSQDRAYGYTF
TRBJ2-1	14	.	TRBV27	.	TGTGCCAGCAGTTTCCAGCGAGGGTACAATGAGCAGTTCTTC	CASSFQRGYNEQFF
TRBJ2-3	16	TRBD2	TRBV7-9	.	TGTGCCAGCAGCCCCGGAGCGGGAGGGGGCACAGATACGCAGTATTTT	CASSPGAGGGTDTQYF
TRBJ1-4	15	TRBD1	TRBV5-4	.	TGTGCCAGCAGCTTCCGGACAGGGGGGAATGAAAAACTGTTTTTT	CASSFRTGGNEKLFF
TRBJ1-3	14	.	TRBV5-7	.	TGTGCCAGCAGCCGCCGGGGGGCTGGAAACACCATATATTTT	CASSRRGAGNTIYF
TRBJ2-7	14	TRBD2	TRBV30	.	TGTGCCTGGGGACGGACTAGCGGCCCCTACGAGCAGTACTTC	CAWGRTSGPYEQYF
TRBJ2-1	17	TRBD2	TRBV11-2	once	TGTGCCAGCAGCTTAGCCTTACTAGCGCGAGTATACAATGAGCAGTTCTTC	CASSLALLARVYNEQFF
TRBJ1-3	13	.	TRBV28	.	TGTGCCAGCAATCCCCACGGCGGGGACACCATATATTTT	CASNPHGGDTIYF
TRBJ1-2	13	.	TRBV5-8	few	TGTGCCAGCAGCTTGGTCAGGGCCTCCGGCTACACCTTC	CASSLVRASGYTF
TRBJ1-2	14	.	TRBV14	.	TGTGCCAGCAGCCAGGGGCAGTGGAGCTATGGCTACACCTTC	CASSQGQWSYGYTF
TRBJ1-2	13	.	TRBV2	.	TGTGCCAGCAGCGCAACAGGGTCCTATGGCTACACCTTC	CASSATGSYGYTF
TRBJ2-7	16	TRBD2	TRBV10-3	.	TGTGCCATCAGTGAGTTTGTAGCGGGAGGATCCTACGAGCAGTACTTC	CAISEFVAGGSYEQYF
TRBJ2-7	12	TRBD1	TRBV12-3/TRBV12-4	.	TGTGCCAGCAGAGGGACAGTCGACGAGCAGTACTTC	CASRGTVDEQYF
TRBJ2-1	14	.	TRBV10-3	once	TGTGCCATCAGTGACGGGGAGCGGTACAATGAGCAGTTCTTC	CAISDGERYNEQFF
TRBJ2-7	13	.	TRBV27	.	TGTGCCAGCAGCTCAGGGATAACCTACGAGCAGTACTTC	CASSSGITYEQYF
TRBJ2-7	15	.	TRBV28	.	TGTGCCAGCAGTGTAACAGGGCGAGCAAGCTACGAGCAGTACTTC	CASSVTGRASYEQYF
TRBJ2-7	14	TRBD2	TRBV7-2	.	TGTGCCAGCAGCGCGGGACTAGCGAATCGCGAGCAGTACTTC	CASSAGLANREQYF
TRBJ2-1	15	TRBD1	TRBV5-1	.	TGCGCCAGCAGCCCAGAGGGACAGTCCTACAATGAGCAGTTCTTC	CASSPEGQSYNEQFF
TRBJ2-5	14	TRBD1	TRBV3-1/TRBV3-2	once	TGTGCCAGCAGCCAAAGGGGGCCCGTGGAGACCCAGTACTTC	CASSQRGPVETQYF
TRBJ1-2	14	.	TRBV2	.	TGTGCCAGCAGTGAAGCTTCGACAGCCTATGGCTACACCTTC	CASSEASTAYGYTF
TRBJ1-2	14	TRBD1	TRBV3-1/TRBV3-2	.	TGTGCCACAGGACAGGGGGTTCCGAACTATGGCTACACCTTC	CATGQGVPNYGYTF
TRBJ2-1	12	.	TRBV6-4	few	TGTGCCAGCAGTGCCGAGGGGGATGAGCAGTTCTTC	CASSAEGDEQFF
TRBJ1-2	12	.	TRBV6-6	.	TGTGCCAGCACCACGGGGAACTATGGCTACACCTTC	CASTTGNYGYTF
TRBJ2-5	15	TRBD2	TRBV2	.	TGTGCCAGCAGACCGGAAACTAGCGGGCCAGAGACCCAGTACTTC	CASRPETSGPETQYF
TRBJ2-1	13	TRBD2	TRBV3-1/TRBV3-2	.	TGTGCCAGCAGCTGGGACTATTACAATGAGCAGTTCTTC	CASSWDYYNEQFF